This note documents a single TCR beta chain sequence. What it binds is not known. PCR involved 60 Vbeta and 13 Jbeta primers. Profiled with immunoSEQ multiplex PCR; TCRdb holds only in-frame clones, not every one. The sample includes about 97,000 clones, around 81% of them seen just once. This sample was included in a study of cytomegalovirus exposure and HLA in healthy donors. Points from the study as a whole: Some V segments (TRBV6-2 and TRBV6-3 among them) were excluded as indistinguishable. Follow-up analysis later connected one missense variant in DCLRE1C with trimming of TCR beta V- and J-genes. A prior analysis recorded that most TCR beta V segments were productive about 90% or about 30% of the time.

Though probably carrying unrecorded immune exposures, donors were nominally healthy at sampling. The CDR3 is made up of 12 amino acids. Trimming removed 7 bases from V and 2 bases from J, with 9 bases in between. The germline V gene has CDR1 SGDLS and CDR2 YYNGEE. The V and J genes are TRBV9 and TRBJ1-2; no reliable D call. The sequence came from a man aged 35-49 years in good health and CMV-seropositive. Sequences were obtained from PBMCs. CDR3 DNA: TGTGCCAGCCGCACAGCAAACTATGGCTACACCTTC. Protein sequence: CASRTANYGYTF.